This TCR beta chain was found in a study of T cell repertoires in cytomegalovirus infection. At the level of the study: TCR beta signatures that were public indicated CMV infection and matching HLA type.

TCRdb reprocessed the reads with MiXCR, giving one entry per CDR3 protein. This sample carries roughly 250,000 distinct CDR3 sequences, approximately 22% of them seen once, and the ten largest clones take roughly 18%. Whole-study results and caveats: The ex vivo response was dominated by HLA-C-restricted CMV-specific TCR beta clonotypes. Individuals carrying CMV plus the relevant HLA were identified by cumulative frequency of public TCR beta families.

A few counts support this clonotype. The antigen remains undetermined. CDR1 is SGHVS and CDR2 is FQNEAQ in the germline V gene. The CDR3 is 19 residues long. Between the trimmed V and J ends, which lost 0 bases and 0 bases, there was a span of 18 bases. The rearrangement joins TRBV7-8 to TRBJ1-5, with unresolved D. The TCR was taken from a human donor in good health (CMV status not recorded). Some clones in this sample may be carry-over from other donors' samples. Sequenced: CD8+ T cells from PBMCs. CDR3 DNA sequence: TGTGCCAGCAGCTTAGCCCCTCGGGCAGGAGAACTTAGCAATCAGCCCCAGCATTTT. Protein product: CASSLAPRAGELSNQPQHF.